This TCR beta chain was sequenced during a study of T cells in Graves' hyperthyroidism and ophthalmopathy. Study findings and constraints: Researchers found most expanded thyroid clonotypes above 0.001 in blood as well.

Note on this clonotype: Antigen: not known. This may stem from a read error, because a much larger clone lies one nucleotide away.

Germline V lookup: CDR1 LGHNA, CDR2 YNFKEQ. The CDR3 is 15 amino acids. Amplification of TCR beta CDR3 regions used RNA as the template. The primer set for the first-round RT-PCR of the TCR CDR3 was HTBI. TCRdb fed the multiplex PCR reads into MiXCR, producing one record per CDR3 protein. In the table there are under 350,000 distinct CDR3 sequences, more than 15% of which are singletons. This TCR was sampled from a woman aged 55-75 years with Graves' ophthalmopathy. The chain couples TRBV4-2 to TRBJ2-5, with a weak D call TRBD2 (5 bases). The sample was blood. The CDR3 DNA sequence: TGTGCCAGCAGCCAAGCTGGGCGGGTCCAAGAGACCCGGTACTTC. This encodes CASSQAGRVQETRYF.